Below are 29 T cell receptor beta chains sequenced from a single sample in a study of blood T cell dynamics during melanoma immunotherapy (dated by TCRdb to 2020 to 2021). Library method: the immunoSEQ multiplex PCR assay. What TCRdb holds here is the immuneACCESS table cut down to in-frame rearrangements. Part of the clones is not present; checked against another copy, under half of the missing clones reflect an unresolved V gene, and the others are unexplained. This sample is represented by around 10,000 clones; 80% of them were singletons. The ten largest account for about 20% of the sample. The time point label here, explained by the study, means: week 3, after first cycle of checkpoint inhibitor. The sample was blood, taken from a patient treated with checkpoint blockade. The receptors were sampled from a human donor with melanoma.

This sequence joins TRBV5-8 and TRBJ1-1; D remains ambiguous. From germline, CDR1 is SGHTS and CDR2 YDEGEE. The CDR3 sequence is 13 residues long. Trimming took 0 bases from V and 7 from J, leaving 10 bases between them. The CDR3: CASSLETDYEAFF. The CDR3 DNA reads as TGTGCCAGCAGCTTGGAGACGGATTATGAAGCTTTCTTT.

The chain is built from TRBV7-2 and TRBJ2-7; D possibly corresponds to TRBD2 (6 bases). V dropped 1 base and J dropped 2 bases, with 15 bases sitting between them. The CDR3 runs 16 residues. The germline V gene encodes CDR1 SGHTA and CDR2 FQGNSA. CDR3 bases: TGTGCCAGCAGCTTAGGGGGAGGATTACTTCCCTACGAGCAGTACTTC. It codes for CASSLGGGLLPYEQYF.

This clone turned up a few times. CDR3 in amino acids: CASSLGTSGSYRQYF. The DNA for the CDR3 is TGTGCCAGCAGCTTAGGTACTAGCGGATCCTACAGGCAGTACTTC. The rearrangement joins TRBV7-2 to TRBJ2-7; 8 nucleotides align to TRBD2. Germline loops: CDR1 SGHTA, CDR2 FQGNSA. The length of the CDR3 is 15 residues. V gave up 1 base and J gave up 9 bases; unmatched junction bases: 11.

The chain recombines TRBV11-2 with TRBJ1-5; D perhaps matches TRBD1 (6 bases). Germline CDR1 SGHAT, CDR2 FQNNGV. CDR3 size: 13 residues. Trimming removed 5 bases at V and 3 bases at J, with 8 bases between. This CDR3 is CASSRQDNQPQHF. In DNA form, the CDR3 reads TGTGCCAGCAGCCGACAGGACAATCAGCCCCAGCATTTT.

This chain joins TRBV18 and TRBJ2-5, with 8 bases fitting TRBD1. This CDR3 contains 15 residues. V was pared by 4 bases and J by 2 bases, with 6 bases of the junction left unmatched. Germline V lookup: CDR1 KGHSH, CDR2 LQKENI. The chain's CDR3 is CASSRWDRTQETQYF. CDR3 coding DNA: TGTGCCAGCTCACGCTGGGACAGGACACAAGAGACCCAGTACTTC. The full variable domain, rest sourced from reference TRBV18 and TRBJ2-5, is NAGVMQNPRHLVRRRGQEARLRCSPMKGHSHVYWYRQLPEEGLKFMVYLQKENIIDESGMPKERFSAEFPKEGPSILRIQQVVRGDSAAYFCASSRWDRTQETQYFGPGTRLLVL.

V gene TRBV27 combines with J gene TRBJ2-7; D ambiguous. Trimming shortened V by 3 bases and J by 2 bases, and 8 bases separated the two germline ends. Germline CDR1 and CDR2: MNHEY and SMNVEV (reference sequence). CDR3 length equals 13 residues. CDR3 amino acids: CASSFEVTYEQYF. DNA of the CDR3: TGTGCCAGCAGTTTCGAGGTTACCTACGAGCAGTACTTC.

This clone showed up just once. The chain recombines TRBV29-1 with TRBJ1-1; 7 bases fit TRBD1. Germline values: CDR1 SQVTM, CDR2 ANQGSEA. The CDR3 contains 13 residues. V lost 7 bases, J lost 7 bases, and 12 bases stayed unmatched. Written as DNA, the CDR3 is TGCAGCGGGTGGACAGGAGGGATTAGTGAAGCTTTCTTT. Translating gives CSGWTGGISEAFF.

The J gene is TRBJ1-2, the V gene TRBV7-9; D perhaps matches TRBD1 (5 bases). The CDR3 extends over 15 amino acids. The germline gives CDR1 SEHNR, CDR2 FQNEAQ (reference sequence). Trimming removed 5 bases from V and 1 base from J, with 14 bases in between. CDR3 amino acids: CASSAEGRINYGYTF. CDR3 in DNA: TGTGCCAGCAGCGCGGAGGGACGGATTAACTATGGCTACACCTTC.

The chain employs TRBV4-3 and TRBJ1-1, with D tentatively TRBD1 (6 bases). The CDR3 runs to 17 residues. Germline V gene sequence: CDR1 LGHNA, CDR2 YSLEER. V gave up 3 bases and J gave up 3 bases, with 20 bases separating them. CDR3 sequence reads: CASSQGGGRHSDTEAFF. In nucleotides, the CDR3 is TGCGCCAGCAGCCAGGGCGGGGGCCGGCACTCCGACACTGAAGCTTTCTTT.

The CDR3: CASSSGQRYEQYF. For the CDR3, the DNA is TGTGCCAGCAGTTCGGGACAGCGGTACGAGCAGTACTTC. The chain links TRBV27 to TRBJ2-7, with TRBD1 matching 7 bases. In germline, CDR1 is MNHEY, CDR2 SMNVEV (reference sequence). The CDR3 contains 13 residues. V lost 4 bases and J lost 4; bases outside the gene matches: 4.

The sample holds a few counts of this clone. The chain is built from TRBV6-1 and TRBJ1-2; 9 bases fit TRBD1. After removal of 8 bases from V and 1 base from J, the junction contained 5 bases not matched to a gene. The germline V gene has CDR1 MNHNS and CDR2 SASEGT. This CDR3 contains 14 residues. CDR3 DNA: TGTGCCAGCGCCACGGGACAGGGTAACTATGGCTACACCTTC. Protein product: CASATGQGNYGYTF.

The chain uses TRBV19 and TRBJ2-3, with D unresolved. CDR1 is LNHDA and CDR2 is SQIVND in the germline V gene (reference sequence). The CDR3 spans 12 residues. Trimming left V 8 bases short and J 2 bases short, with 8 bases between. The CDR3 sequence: CASADFTDTQYF. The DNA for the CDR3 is TGTGCCAGTGCTGACTTCACAGATACGCAGTATTTT.

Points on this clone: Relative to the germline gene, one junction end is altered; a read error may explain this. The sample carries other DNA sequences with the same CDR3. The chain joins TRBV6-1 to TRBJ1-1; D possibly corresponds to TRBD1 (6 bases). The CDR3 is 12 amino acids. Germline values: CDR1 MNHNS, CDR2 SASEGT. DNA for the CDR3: TGTGCCAGCAGTACCCAGGGGACTGAGGCTTTCTTT. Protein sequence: CASSTQGTEAFF.

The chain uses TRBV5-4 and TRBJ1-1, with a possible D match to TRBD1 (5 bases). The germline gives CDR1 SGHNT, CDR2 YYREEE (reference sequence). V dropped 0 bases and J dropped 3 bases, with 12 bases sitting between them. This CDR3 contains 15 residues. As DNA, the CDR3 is TGTGCCAGCAGCTTGGAGGTGCGGGGGGACACTGAAGCTTTCTTT. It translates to CASSLEVRGDTEAFF. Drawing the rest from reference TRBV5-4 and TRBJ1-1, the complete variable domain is ETGVTQSPTHLIKTRGQQVTLRCSSQSGHNTVSWYQQALGQGPQFIFQYYREEENGRGNFPPRFSGLQFPNYSSELNVNALELDDSALYLCASSLEVRGDTEAFFGQGTRLTVV.

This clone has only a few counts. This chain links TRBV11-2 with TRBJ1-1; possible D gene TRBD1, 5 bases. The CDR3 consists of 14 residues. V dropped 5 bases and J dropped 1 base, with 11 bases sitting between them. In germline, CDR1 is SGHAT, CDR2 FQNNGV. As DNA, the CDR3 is TGTGCCAGCAGCCGACAGACCGAGAACACTGAAGCTTTCTTT. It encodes CASSRQTENTEAFF. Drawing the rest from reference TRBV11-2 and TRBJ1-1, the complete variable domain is EAGVAQSPRYKIIEKRQSVAFWCNPISGHATLYWYQQILGQGPKLLIQFQNNGVVDDSQLPKDRFSAERLKGVDSTLKIQPAKLEDSAVYLCASSRQTENTEAFFGQGTRLTVV.

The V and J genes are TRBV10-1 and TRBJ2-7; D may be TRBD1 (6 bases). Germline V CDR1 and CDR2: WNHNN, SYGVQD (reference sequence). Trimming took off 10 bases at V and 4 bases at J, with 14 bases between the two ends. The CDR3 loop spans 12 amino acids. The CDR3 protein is CANQTGCYEQYV. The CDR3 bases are TGCGCCAACCAGACAGGCTGTTACGAGCAGTACGTC.

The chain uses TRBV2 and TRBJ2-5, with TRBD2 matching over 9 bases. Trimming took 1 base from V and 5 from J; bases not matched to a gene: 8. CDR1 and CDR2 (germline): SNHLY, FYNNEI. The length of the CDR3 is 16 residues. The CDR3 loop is CASSEGSAGGRETQYF. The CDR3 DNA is TGTGCCAGCAGTGAAGGGTCAGCGGGGGGCCGGGAGACCCAGTACTTC.

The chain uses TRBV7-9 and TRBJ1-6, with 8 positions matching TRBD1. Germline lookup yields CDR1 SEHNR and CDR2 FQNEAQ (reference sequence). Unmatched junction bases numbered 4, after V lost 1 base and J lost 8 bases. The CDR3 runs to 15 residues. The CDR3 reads CASSLVGTGDSPLHF. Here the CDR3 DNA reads TGTGCCAGCAGCTTAGTTGGGACAGGTGATTCACCCCTCCACTTT.

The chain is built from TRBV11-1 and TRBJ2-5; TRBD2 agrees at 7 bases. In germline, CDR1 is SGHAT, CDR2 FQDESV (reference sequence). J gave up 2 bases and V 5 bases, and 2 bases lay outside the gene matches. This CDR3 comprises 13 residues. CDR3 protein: CASSGGLQETQYF. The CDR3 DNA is TGTGCCAGCAGCGGGGGACTACAAGAGACCCAGTACTTC. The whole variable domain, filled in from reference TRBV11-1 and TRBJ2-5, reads EAEVAQSPRYKITEKSQAVAFWCDPISGHATLYWYRQILGQGPELLVQFQDESVVDDSQLPKDRFSAERLKGVDSTLKIQPAELGDSAMYLCASSGGLQETQYFGPGTRLLVL.

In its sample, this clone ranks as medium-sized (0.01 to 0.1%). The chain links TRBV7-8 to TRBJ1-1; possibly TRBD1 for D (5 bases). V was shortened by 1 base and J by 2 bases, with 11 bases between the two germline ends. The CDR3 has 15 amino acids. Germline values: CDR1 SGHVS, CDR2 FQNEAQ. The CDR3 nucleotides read TGTGCCAGCAGCTTAGGGCAGGGCTTCAACACTGAAGCTTTCTTT. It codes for CASSLGQGFNTEAFF.

For the CDR3, the DNA is TGTGCCAGCAGCTTATCCGGGGACACTGAAGCTTTCTTT. The encoded protein is CASSLSGDTEAFF. The chain joins TRBV11-2 to TRBJ1-1; D gene unclear. The CDR3 totals 13 residues. Germline CDR1 SGHAT, CDR2 FQNNGV. The germline V and J ends were trimmed by 2 bases and 3 bases, with 7 bases remaining between them.

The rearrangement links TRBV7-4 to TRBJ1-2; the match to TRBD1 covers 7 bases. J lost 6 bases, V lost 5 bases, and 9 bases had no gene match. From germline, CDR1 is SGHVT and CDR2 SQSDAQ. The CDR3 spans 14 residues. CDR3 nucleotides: TGTGCCAGCAGCACTTCCCTAGGGGGCGATGGCTACACCTTC. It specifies CASSTSLGGDGYTF.

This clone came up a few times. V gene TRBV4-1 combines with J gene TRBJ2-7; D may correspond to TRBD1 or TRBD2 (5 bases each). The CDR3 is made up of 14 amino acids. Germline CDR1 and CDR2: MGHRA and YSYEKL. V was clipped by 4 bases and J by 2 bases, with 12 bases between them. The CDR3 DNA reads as TGCGCCAGCAGCCCGGGACGGGGAGCCTACGAGCAGTACTTC. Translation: CASSPGRGAYEQYF.

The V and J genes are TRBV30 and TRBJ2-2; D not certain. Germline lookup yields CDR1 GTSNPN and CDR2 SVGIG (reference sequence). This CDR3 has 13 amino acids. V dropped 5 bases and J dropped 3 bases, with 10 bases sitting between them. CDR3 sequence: CAWGVGYTGELFF. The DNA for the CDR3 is TGTGCCTGGGGGGTCGGGTACACCGGGGAGCTGTTTTTT.

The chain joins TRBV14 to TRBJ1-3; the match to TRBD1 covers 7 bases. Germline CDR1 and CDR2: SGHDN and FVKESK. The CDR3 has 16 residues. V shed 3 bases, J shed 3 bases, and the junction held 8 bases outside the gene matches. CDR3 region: CASSQIPTGVGNTIYF. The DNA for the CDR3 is TGTGCCAGCAGCCAGATCCCCACAGGGGTTGGAAACACCATATATTTT. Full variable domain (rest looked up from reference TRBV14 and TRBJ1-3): EAGVTQFPSHSVIEKGQTVTLRCDPISGHDNLYWYRRVMGKEIKFLLHFVKESKQDESGMPNNRFLAERTGGTYSTLKVQPAELEDSGVYFCASSQIPTGVGNTIYFGEGSWLTVV.

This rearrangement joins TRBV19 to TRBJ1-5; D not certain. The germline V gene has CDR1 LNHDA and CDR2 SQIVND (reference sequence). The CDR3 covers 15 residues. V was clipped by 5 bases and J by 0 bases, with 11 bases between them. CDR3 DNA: TGTGCCAGTAGTCAGATGAGGGTTAGCAATCAGCCCCAGCATTTT. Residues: CASSQMRVSNQPQHF.

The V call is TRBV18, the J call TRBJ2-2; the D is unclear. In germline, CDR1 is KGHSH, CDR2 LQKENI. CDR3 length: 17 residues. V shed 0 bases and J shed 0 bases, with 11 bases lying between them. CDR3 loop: CASSPPSSGSNTGELFF. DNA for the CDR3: TGTGCCAGCTCACCACCGTCCTCGGGTTCGAACACCGGGGAGCTGTTTTTT.

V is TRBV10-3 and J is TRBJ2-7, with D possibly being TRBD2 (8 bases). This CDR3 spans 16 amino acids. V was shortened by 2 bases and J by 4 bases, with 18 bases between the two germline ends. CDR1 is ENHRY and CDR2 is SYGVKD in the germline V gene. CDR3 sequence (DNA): TGTGCCATCAGTGAGCCGGGACTAGGGGGCCCATACGAGCAGTACTTC. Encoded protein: CAISEPGLGGPYEQYF.

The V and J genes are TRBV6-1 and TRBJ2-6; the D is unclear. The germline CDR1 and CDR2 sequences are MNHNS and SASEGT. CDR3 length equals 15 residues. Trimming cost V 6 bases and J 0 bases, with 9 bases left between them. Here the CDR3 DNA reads TGTGCCAGCAGCCGTGACCTCTCTGGGGCCAACGTCCTGACTTTC. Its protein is CASSRDLSGANVLTF.